In this sample, the clone carrying this T cell receptor (beta chain) turned up a few times. Its antigen is currently unknown. The data were taken from a study of blood T cells in healthy people across ages. General study points: Both higher diversity and more naive CD4+ cells marked long-lived donors when set against aged donors.

Combining a sample-barcoded 5' primer with a J-beta primer mix, a second PCR ran for roughly 6 to 12 cycles. TCRdb re-called the 5' RACE reads through MiXCR, storing one row per CDR3 protein. Counted here are around 1,500,000 distinct CDR3 sequences, 42% occurring once; the ten biggest clones make up 6.5% to 10%. Germline values: CDR1 ENHRY, CDR2 SYGVKD. V was clipped by 11 bases and J by 6 bases, with 7 bases between them. The length of the CDR3 is 10 residues. The sequencing sample was made of blood. The V and J genes are TRBV10-3 and TRBJ2-2, with no clear D. The sequence derives from a woman between 18 and 29 years old in good health. The CDR3 sequence: CASGAGELFF. CDR3 in DNA: TGTGCCTCGGGCGCCGGGGAGCTGTTTTTT.